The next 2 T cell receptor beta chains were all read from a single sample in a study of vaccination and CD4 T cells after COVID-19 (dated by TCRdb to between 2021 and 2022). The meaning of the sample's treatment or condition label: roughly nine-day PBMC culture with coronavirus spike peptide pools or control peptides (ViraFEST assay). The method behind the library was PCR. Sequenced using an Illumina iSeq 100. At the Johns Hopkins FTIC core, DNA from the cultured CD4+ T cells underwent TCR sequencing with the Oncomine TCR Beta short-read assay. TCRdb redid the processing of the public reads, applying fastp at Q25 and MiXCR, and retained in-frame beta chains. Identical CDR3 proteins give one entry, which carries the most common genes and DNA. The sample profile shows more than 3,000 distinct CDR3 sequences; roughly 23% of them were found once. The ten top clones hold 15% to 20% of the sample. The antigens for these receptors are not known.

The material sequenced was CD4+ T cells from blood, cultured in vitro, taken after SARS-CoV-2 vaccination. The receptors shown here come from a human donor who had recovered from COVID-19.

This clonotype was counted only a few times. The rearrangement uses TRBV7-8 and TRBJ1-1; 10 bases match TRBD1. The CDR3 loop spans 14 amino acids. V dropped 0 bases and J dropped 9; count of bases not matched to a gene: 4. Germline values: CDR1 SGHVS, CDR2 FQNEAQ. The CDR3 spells CASSLAGQGLKAFF. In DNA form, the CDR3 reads TGTGCCAGCAGCTTAGCGGGACAGGGGCTTAAAGCTTTCTTT.

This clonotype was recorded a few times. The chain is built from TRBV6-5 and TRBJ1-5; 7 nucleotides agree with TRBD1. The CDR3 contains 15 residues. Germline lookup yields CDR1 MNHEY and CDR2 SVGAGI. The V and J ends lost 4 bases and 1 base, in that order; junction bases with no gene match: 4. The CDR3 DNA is TGTGCCAGCAGTTTCAGGGGGGAGAGCAATCAGCCCCAGCATTTT. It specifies CASSFRGESNQPQHF.